The 8 T cell receptor beta chains listed next were all sequenced from one sample in a study of T cell repertoires in cytomegalovirus infection. TCRdb called the reads again in MiXCR, with one record for every CDR3 protein. The sample yields about 740,000 distinct CDR3 sequences, roughly a third seen once. The sequencing input was PBMCs. The receptors stem from a human donor in good health (CMV status not recorded). Some clones in this sample may be carry-over from other donors' samples.

This clonotype was detected only a few times. V and J are TRBV19 and TRBJ1-1; D might be TRBD1 (5 bases). The CDR3 consists of 15 residues. Per the germline V gene, CDR1 is LNHDA and CDR2 is SQIVND (reference sequence). V gave up 7 bases and J gave up 1 base, with 16 bases separating them. CDR3 nucleotide sequence: TGTGCCAGTATTATTGAAGACAGATGGAACACTGAAGCTTTCTTT. This codes for CASIIEDRWNTEAFF. Using reference TRBV19 and TRBJ1-1 for the parts outside the CDR3, the full variable domain is DGGITQSPKYLFRKEGQNVTLSCEQNLNHDAMYWYRQDPGQGLRLIYYSQIVNDFQKGDIAEGYSVSREKKESFPLTVTSAQKNPTAFYLCASIIEDRWNTEAFFGQGTRLTVV.

This chain uses TRBV20-1 with TRBJ1-2; D is unresolved. This CDR3 comprises 15 residues. Germline loops: CDR1 DFQATT, CDR2 SNEGSKA (reference sequence). Trimming took off 0 bases at V and 1 base at J, with 12 bases between the two ends. The chain's CDR3 is CSARDRGKLNYGYTF. CDR3 bases: TGCAGTGCTAGAGATCGGGGAAAACTTAACTATGGCTACACCTTC.

This rearrangement joins TRBV5-8 to TRBJ2-2, with 9 bases matching TRBD2. Germline V gives CDR1 SGHTS, CDR2 YDEGEE. V lost 2 bases and J lost 5; bases outside the gene matches: 13. The CDR3 loop spans 18 amino acids. The chain's CDR3 is CASSFSGLAGIWTGELFF. CDR3 coding DNA: TGTGCCAGCAGCTTCTCGGGGCTAGCGGGAATATGGACCGGGGAGCTGTTTTTT.

The chain joins TRBV29-1 to TRBJ1-2; 9 bases line up with TRBD1. Germline CDR1 SQVTM, CDR2 ANQGSEA. CDR3 size: 14 residues. Trimming took 0 bases from V and 4 from J; bases not matched to a gene: 3. CDR3 nucleotides: TGCAGCGTTGAAGAGACAGGGGGTGCCTATGGCTACACCTTC. Translation: CSVEETGGAYGYTF.

This clonotype was counted at least ten times. V is TRBV7-8 and J is TRBJ2-1; D gene uncertain. V gave up 8 bases and J gave up 6 bases, with 20 bases separating them. Germline lookup yields CDR1 SGHVS and CDR2 FQNEAQ. This CDR3 spans 15 amino acids. The CDR3 DNA reads TGTGCCAGCGTCGGCGAACGACTGACCACCAATGAGCAGTTCTTC. Protein: CASVGERLTTNEQFF.

The rearrangement links TRBV10-3 to TRBJ2-5; D is possibly TRBD2 (6 bases). CDR3 length: 20 amino acids. CDR1 and CDR2 (germline): ENHRY, SYGVKD. V was pared by 4 bases and J by 0 bases, with 27 bases between. CDR3 nucleotide sequence: TGTGCCATCAGTGGGCCCCGGGACTGGAGGGGCCCTGAAAACCAAGAGACCCAGTACTTC. This translates into CAISGPRDWRGPENQETQYF.

This clonotype was counted once. At one of its ends the junction is not consistent with the germline gene, which may arise from a read error. V and J are TRBV28 and TRBJ1-4; D unresolved. Germline V lookup: CDR1 MDHEN, CDR2 SYDVKM. This CDR3 contains 17 residues. The DNA for the CDR3 is TGTGTCAGCAGTTCGGGGAACAGTATGACAACTAATGAAAAACTGTTTTTT. Its protein product is CVSSSGNSMTTNEKLFF.

CDR3 residues: CAWSVRRGDNEQFF. The CDR3, as DNA: TGTGCCTGGAGTGTACGCAGGGGGGACAATGAGCAGTTCTTC. The chain uses TRBV30 and TRBJ2-1; perhaps TRBD1 as D (7 bases). Germline V gene sequence: CDR1 GTSNPN, CDR2 SVGIG (reference sequence). The CDR3 spans 14 residues. Trimming removed 0 bases at V and 5 bases at J, with 11 bases between. The whole variable domain, filled in from reference TRBV30 and TRBJ2-1, reads SQTIHQWPATLVQPVGSPLSLECTVEGTSNPNLYWYRQAAGRGLQLLFYSVGIGQISSEVPQNLSASRPQDRQFILSSKKLLLSDSGFYLCAWSVRRGDNEQFFGPGTRLTVL.